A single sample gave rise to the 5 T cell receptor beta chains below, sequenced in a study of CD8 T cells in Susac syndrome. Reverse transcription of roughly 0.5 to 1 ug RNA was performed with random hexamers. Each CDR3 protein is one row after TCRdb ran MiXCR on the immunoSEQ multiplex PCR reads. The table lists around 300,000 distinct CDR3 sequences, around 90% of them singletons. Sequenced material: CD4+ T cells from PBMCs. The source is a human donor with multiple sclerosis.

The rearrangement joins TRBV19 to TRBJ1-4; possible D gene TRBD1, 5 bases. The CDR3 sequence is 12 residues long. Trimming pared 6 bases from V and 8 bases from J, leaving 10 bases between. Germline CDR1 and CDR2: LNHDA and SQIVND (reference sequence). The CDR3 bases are TGTGCCAGTAGGCCCCAGGGCGAAAAACTGTTTTTT. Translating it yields CASRPQGEKLFF. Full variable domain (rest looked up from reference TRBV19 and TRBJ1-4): DGGITQSPKYLFRKEGQNVTLSCEQNLNHDAMYWYRQDPGQGLRLIYYSQIVNDFQKGDIAEGYSVSREKKESFPLTVTSAQKNPTAFYLCASRPQGEKLFFGSGTQLSVL.

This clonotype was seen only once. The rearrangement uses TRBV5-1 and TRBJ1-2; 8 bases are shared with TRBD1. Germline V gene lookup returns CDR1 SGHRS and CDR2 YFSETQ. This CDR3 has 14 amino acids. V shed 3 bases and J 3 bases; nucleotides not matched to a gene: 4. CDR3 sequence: CASSSGQGDYGYTF. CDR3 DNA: TGCGCCAGCAGCTCCGGACAGGGAGACTATGGCTACACCTTC.

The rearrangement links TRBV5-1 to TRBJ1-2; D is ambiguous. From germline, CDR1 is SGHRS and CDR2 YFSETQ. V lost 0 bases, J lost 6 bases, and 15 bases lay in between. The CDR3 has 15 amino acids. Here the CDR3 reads CASSLASAPLDGYTF. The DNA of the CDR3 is TGCGCCAGCAGCTTGGCCTCGGCGCCTTTGGATGGCTACACCTTC.

CDR3 loop: CASSEWGTGYGYTF. DNA of the CDR3: TGTGCCAGCAGTGAATGGGGGACAGGCTATGGCTACACCTTC. This chain joins TRBV25-1 and TRBJ1-2, with 8 positions matching TRBD1. The V and J ends lost 1 base and 4 bases, in that order; junction bases with no gene match: 2. This CDR3 has 14 residues. Germline-derived CDR1 and CDR2 are MGHDK and SYGVNS.

In nucleotides, the CDR3 is TGCAGTGCTAGATCTGGAAACACCATATATTTT. Translated: CSARSGNTIYF. The chain has TRBV20-1 and TRBJ1-3; D not resolved. The germline V and J ends were trimmed by 2 bases and 1 base, with 0 bases remaining between them. Germline V gene sequence: CDR1 DFQATT, CDR2 SNEGSKA (reference sequence). The CDR3 contains 11 residues.